The source of this TCR beta chain is a study of Ad26.COV2.S vaccination and SARS-CoV-2 variants. Study-level information: Doses of Ad26.COV2.S were injected into muscle once or twice, 56 days apart.

Indicated treatment: approximately 18 received Ad26.COV2.S at low or high dose, single or two shots; roughly 5 received placebo; per-sample allocation not given. Collection of samples fell on day 63 after the first vaccine or placebo injection. The V segment lost 0 bases and the J segment 5 bases; nucleotides outside the gene matches: 4. This CDR3 contains 17 residues. Germline V lookup: CDR1 LGHDT, CDR2 YNNKEL (reference sequence). Clones were read by immunoSEQ multiplex PCR, and TCRdb kept only the in-frame ones, dropping some. The sample has almost 400,000 clones; about nine tenths are singletons.

The chain employs TRBV3-1 (or the pseudogene TRBV3-2) and TRBJ2-2; 12 nucleotides align to TRBD2. The sequence was obtained from a person aged 18-60 years who received the Ad26.COV2.S COVID-19 vaccine or a placebo. This specimen was peripheral blood, taken in a trial of Ad26.COV2.S vaccine versus placebo. The CDR3 DNA reads as TGTGCCAGCAGCCAAGATCTTGGACTAGCGGGAACCGGGGAGCTGTTTTTT. The encoded protein is CASSQDLGLAGTGELFF.